The 27 T cell receptor beta chains presented below share a single source sample, sequenced in a study of brain T cells in children with intractable seizures. Some clones are missing from TCRdb's copy, which holds only in-frame ones; the method was immunoSEQ multiplex PCR. The repertoire holds approximately 77,000 clones, with 93% as singletons. Source: peripheral blood, taken at surgery. Receptor source: a boy under two years old with tuberous sclerosis and intractable seizures.

The rearrangement joins TRBV9 to TRBJ1-2, with 9 bases matching TRBD1. CDR1 is SGDLS, CDR2 YYNGEE, per germline. Trimming removed 6 bases from V and 5 bases from J; junction bases left unmatched: 11. CDR3 length: 15 amino acids. CDR3 in DNA: TGTGCCAGCACCGGCGGGCCGGGACAGGGATATGGCTACACCTTC. Translated: CASTGGPGQGYGYTF.

The chain uses TRBV5-3 and TRBJ1-1; D gene uncertain. TRBV5-3 is assigned to the ORF class and has an uncertain function. Between the trimmed V and J ends, which lost 8 bases and 7 bases, there was a span of 12 bases. CDR3 size: 11 residues. CDR3 protein: CASLREDEAFF. The CDR3 region has the DNA TGTGCCAGTCTTCGGGAAGATGAAGCTTTCTTT.

The chain links TRBV5-1 to TRBJ2-7; D is tentatively TRBD1 or TRBD2 (6 bases each). The CDR3 sequence is 15 residues long. The germline gives CDR1 SGHRS, CDR2 YFSETQ. The germline V and J ends were trimmed by 0 bases and 0 bases, with 10 bases remaining between them. CDR3 in amino acids: CASSLAPGASYEQYF. For the CDR3, the DNA is TGCGCCAGCAGCTTGGCCCCGGGGGCCTCCTACGAGCAGTACTTC. Based on the CDR3 plus reference TRBV5-1 and TRBJ2-7, the full variable domain is KAGVTQTPRYLIKTRGQQVTLSCSPISGHRSVSWYQQTPGQGLQFLFEYFSETQRNKGNFPGRFSGRQFSNSRSEMNVSTLELGDSALYLCASSLAPGASYEQYFGPGTRLTVT.

The chain is built from TRBV27 and TRBJ2-2; D gene uncertain. Trimming took 6 bases from V and 1 from J, leaving 9 bases between them. Germline lookup yields CDR1 MNHEY and CDR2 SMNVEV (reference sequence). The CDR3 loop spans 14 amino acids. CDR3 coding DNA: TGTGCCAGCAGCGATCGACTGAACACCGGGGAGCTGTTTTTT. Translating gives CASSDRLNTGELFF.

This sequence joins TRBV7-9 and TRBJ1-5, with 7 bases aligning to TRBD1. The CDR3 consists of 15 residues. J was trimmed by 3 bases and V by 4 bases; bases with no gene match: 6. CDR1 SEHNR and CDR2 FQNEAQ come from the germline V gene (reference sequence). In nucleotides, the CDR3 is TGTGCCAGCAGCTCGACAGGGAACTACAATCAGCCCCAGCATTTT. Amino acids: CASSSTGNYNQPQHF.

The chain employs TRBV11-2 and TRBJ2-5; 9 bases align to TRBD2. The germline V gene encodes CDR1 SGHAT and CDR2 FQNNGV. There are 16 residues in the CDR3. Trimming cost V 5 bases and J 6 bases; bases outside gene matches: 13. The CDR3 nucleotides read TGTGCCAGCAGCACTATAGCGGGAGTCCGTGGAAAGACCCAGTACTTC. It encodes CASSTIAGVRGKTQYF.

The chain has TRBV4-1 and TRBJ1-2, with D possibly TRBD1 on 5 matching bases. V lost 3 bases to trimming and J lost 2 bases, with 19 bases between them. The germline V gene encodes CDR1 MGHRA and CDR2 YSYEKL. The CDR3 consists of 17 residues. The chain's CDR3 is CASSQVASGTENYGYTF. As DNA, the CDR3 is TGCGCCAGCAGCCAGGTAGCCTCCGGGACGGAGAACTATGGCTACACCTTC.

The V and J genes are TRBV7-8 and TRBJ2-6; possible D gene TRBD1, 5 bases. This CDR3 comprises 15 residues. In germline, CDR1 is SGHVS, CDR2 FQNEAQ. The germline V and J ends were trimmed by 5 bases and 0 bases, with 8 bases remaining between them. CDR3 nucleotides: TGTGCCAGCAGCCCGACAGACTCTGGGGCCAACGTCCTGACTTTC. It yields the protein CASSPTDSGANVLTF.

The V and J genes are TRBV5-1 and TRBJ2-2; 7 positions match TRBD2. The germline gives CDR1 SGHRS, CDR2 YFSETQ. After removal of 2 bases from V and 6 bases from J, the junction contained 1 base not matched to a gene. This CDR3 has 13 amino acids. CDR3 sequence reads: CASSFGGAGELFF. CDR3 DNA sequence: TGCGCCAGCAGCTTTGGGGGGGCCGGGGAGCTGTTTTTT. Full variable domain (missing parts from reference TRBV5-1 and TRBJ2-2): KAGVTQTPRYLIKTRGQQVTLSCSPISGHRSVSWYQQTPGQGLQFLFEYFSETQRNKGNFPGRFSGRQFSNSRSEMNVSTLELGDSALYLCASSFGGAGELFFGEGSRLTVL.

CDR3 sequence reads: CAWSVLADNEQFF. CDR3 bases: TGTGCCTGGAGTGTCCTAGCGGACAATGAGCAGTTCTTC. V usage is TRBV30 and J usage is TRBJ2-1; TRBD2 matches 7 bases. The V gene's germline CDR1 is GTSNPN and CDR2 SVGIG (reference sequence). This CDR3 region has 13 residues. J gave up 5 bases and V 0 bases, and 1 base lay outside the gene matches.

The chain uses TRBV20-1 and TRBJ1-2; D is undetermined. CDR1 is DFQATT and CDR2 is SNEGSKA in the germline V gene (reference sequence). With 3 bases removed from V and 2 bases from J, the gap between germline ends came to 1 base. This CDR3 has 10 amino acids. CDR3 bases: TGCAGTGCTAGGAACTATGGCTACACCTTC. This encodes CSARNYGYTF.

The chain is built from TRBV30 and TRBJ2-1; D gene ambiguous. Germline V gene data show CDR1 as GTSNPN and CDR2 as SVGIG (reference sequence). The CDR3 length is 10 residues. The V and J ends lost 2 bases and 7 bases respectively, with 3 bases between them. As DNA, the CDR3 is TGTGCCTGGAGTACAAATGAGCAGTTCTTC. As protein: CAWSTNEQFF. The variable domain in full, completed from reference TRBV30 and TRBJ2-1, reads SQTIHQWPATLVQPVGSPLSLECTVEGTSNPNLYWYRQAAGRGLQLLFYSVGIGQISSEVPQNLSASRPQDRQFILSSKKLLLSDSGFYLCAWSTNEQFFGPGTRLTVL.

The chain couples TRBV12-3 or TRBV12-4 to TRBJ1-2; no firm D call. V was shortened by 2 bases and J by 6 bases, with 10 bases between the two germline ends. The CDR3 sequence is 13 residues long. CDR3 loop: CASSLSKGNGYTF. The CDR3 DNA reads TGTGCCAGCAGTTTAAGTAAAGGAAATGGCTACACCTTC.

This clone was counted only a few times. The J gene is TRBJ1-6, the V gene TRBV10-1; unclear D gene. Trimming took 5 bases from V and 14 from J, leaving 28 bases between them. Germline V gene lookup returns CDR1 WNHNN and CDR2 SYGVQD (reference sequence). The CDR3 consists of 17 residues. Here the CDR3 DNA reads TGCGCCAGCAGTCTAATTAGTAGCACAGCCGCCGGGAGGGCCCTCCACTTT. It translates to CASSLISSTAAGRALHF.

The V and J genes are TRBV9 and TRBJ1-3; a possible D gene is TRBD1 (6 bases). Trimming stripped 0 bases from V and 0 bases from J, with 13 bases between. The CDR3 is 17 residues long. Looked up from germline, CDR1 is SGDLS and CDR2 is YYNGEE. The CDR3 sequence is CASSVAEGGFSGNTIYF. The CDR3, as DNA: TGTGCCAGCAGCGTAGCTGAGGGGGGCTTCTCTGGAAACACCATATATTTT. The whole variable domain, remainder taken from reference TRBV9 and TRBJ1-3, is DSGVTQTPKHLITATGQRVTLRCSPRSGDLSVYWYQQSLDQGLQFLIQYYNGEERAKGNILERFSAQQFPDLHSELNLSSLELGDSALYFCASSVAEGGFSGNTIYFGEGSWLTVV.

The chain is built from TRBV6-1 and TRBJ1-3, with D hard to call. The germline CDR1 and CDR2 sequences are MNHNS and SASEGT. The CDR3 has 14 residues. The V end was cut by 1 base, the J end by 2 bases, with 6 bases between. CDR3 loop: CASSEGNAGNTIYF. The CDR3 nucleotides are TGTGCCAGCAGTGAAGGGAACGCTGGAAACACCATATATTTT.

The chain recombines TRBV6-6 with TRBJ1-2; 7 bases fit TRBD1. With V trimmed by 3 bases and J by 0 bases, 4 bases remained unmatched. CDR1 is MNHNY and CDR2 is SVGAGI in the germline V gene (reference sequence). The CDR3 runs 15 residues. The CDR3 sequence is CASSYIDRANYGYTF. The CDR3, as DNA: TGTGCCAGCAGTTATATCGACAGGGCTAACTATGGCTACACCTTC.

The chain employs TRBV19 and TRBJ2-7; the D gene is possibly TRBD2 (5 bases). V lost 11 bases to trimming and J lost 4 bases, with 24 bases between them. Per the germline V gene, CDR1 is LNHDA and CDR2 is SQIVND (reference sequence). The CDR3 is 15 amino acids. The CDR3 DNA sequence: TGTGCCTGCTCCACCGGCAGCTCCCGACTATACGAGCAGTACTTC. It translates to CACSTGSSRLYEQYF.

The chain uses TRBV29-1 and TRBJ2-1, with D possibly being TRBD2 (6 bases). The V gene's germline CDR1 is SQVTM and CDR2 ANQGSEA. V was trimmed by 7 bases and J by 1 base, leaving 14 bases between them. The CDR3 runs to 14 residues. CDR3 sequence: CSGSGLKSYNEQFF. As DNA, the CDR3 is TGCAGCGGCTCGGGACTGAAGTCCTACAATGAGCAGTTCTTC.

The sample holds one count of this clone. The chain links TRBV28 to TRBJ2-7; 8 positions match TRBD2. Germline-derived CDR1 and CDR2 are MDHEN and SYDVKM. V dropped 1 base and J dropped 1; count of bases not matched to a gene: 15. This CDR3 is built from 19 residues. DNA of the CDR3: TGTGCCAGCAGTTTATTTGCTGGGGCTAGCGGGCCACTATCCTACGAGCAGTACTTC. It is translated as CASSLFAGASGPLSYEQYF.

This clone was seen only once. The gene calls are TRBV5-1 and TRBJ2-1; D gene ambiguous. Germline lookup yields CDR1 SGHRS and CDR2 YFSETQ. The CDR3 totals 14 residues. The V end lost 0 bases, the J end lost 9 bases, and 13 bases lay between the germline ends. The DNA for the CDR3 is TGCGCCAGCAGCTTGGAAAGGCTAGTCAGTGAGCAGTTCTTC. This translates into CASSLERLVSEQFF.

The table lists this clone with a count of one. This chain uses TRBV15 with TRBJ2-7; D gene ambiguous. Trimming shortened V by 0 bases and J by 0 bases, and 3 bases separated the two germline ends. Germline assignment: CDR1 LNHNV and CDR2 YYDKDF (reference sequence). There are 13 residues in the CDR3. CDR3 coding DNA: TGTGCCACCAGCAGAGAAAGCTCCTACGAGCAGTACTTC. Its protein product is CATSRESSYEQYF.

The chain links TRBV7-2 to TRBJ1-4; tentative D call: TRBD1 (6 bases). This CDR3 comprises 14 residues. V was trimmed by 1 base and J by 8 bases, leaving 11 bases between them. Germline CDR1 reads SGHTA; CDR2 reads FQGNSA. The CDR3 bases are TGTGCCAGCAGCTTAGAGGGGGGCGCAGAAAAACTGTTTTTT. Protein: CASSLEGGAEKLFF.

V is TRBV6-5 and J is TRBJ1-2; 8 bases are a match to TRBD1. Germline-derived CDR1 and CDR2 are MNHEY and SVGAGI. J was trimmed by 4 bases and V by 8 bases; bases with no gene match: 9. This CDR3 is 14 amino acids long. CDR3 region: CASLSQGALYGYTF. The DNA for the CDR3 is TGTGCCAGCCTTTCTCAGGGGGCCCTCTATGGCTACACCTTC.

This clone has just one count. The V call is TRBV21-1, the J call TRBJ1-5; the D call in the table, TRBD1, was not verified against the DNA. TRBV21-1 is described as a pseudogene. The CDR3 is 12 residues long. The CDR3 nucleotides are TGTGCCAGCAGCGGACAGGTGCAGCCCCAGCATTTT. Protein sequence: CASSGQVQPQHF.

The chain recombines TRBV28 with TRBJ2-1; D is undetermined. V lost 6 bases and J lost 0, with 15 bases in between. The CDR3 runs to 16 residues. Germline assignment: CDR1 MDHEN and CDR2 SYDVKM. The CDR3 sequence is CASRPPSPSSYNEQFF. The DNA of the CDR3 is TGTGCCAGCAGACCCCCGTCGCCGAGCTCCTACAATGAGCAGTTCTTC.

The rearrangement uses TRBV10-2 and TRBJ2-4; D is possibly TRBD2 (5 bases). The CDR3 covers 11 residues. Germline loops: CDR1 WSHSY, CDR2 SAAADI. V dropped 6 bases and J dropped 8 bases, with 8 bases sitting between them. This CDR3 is CASRLDHIQYF. CDR3 nucleotides: TGCGCCAGCAGACTAGATCACATTCAGTACTTC.